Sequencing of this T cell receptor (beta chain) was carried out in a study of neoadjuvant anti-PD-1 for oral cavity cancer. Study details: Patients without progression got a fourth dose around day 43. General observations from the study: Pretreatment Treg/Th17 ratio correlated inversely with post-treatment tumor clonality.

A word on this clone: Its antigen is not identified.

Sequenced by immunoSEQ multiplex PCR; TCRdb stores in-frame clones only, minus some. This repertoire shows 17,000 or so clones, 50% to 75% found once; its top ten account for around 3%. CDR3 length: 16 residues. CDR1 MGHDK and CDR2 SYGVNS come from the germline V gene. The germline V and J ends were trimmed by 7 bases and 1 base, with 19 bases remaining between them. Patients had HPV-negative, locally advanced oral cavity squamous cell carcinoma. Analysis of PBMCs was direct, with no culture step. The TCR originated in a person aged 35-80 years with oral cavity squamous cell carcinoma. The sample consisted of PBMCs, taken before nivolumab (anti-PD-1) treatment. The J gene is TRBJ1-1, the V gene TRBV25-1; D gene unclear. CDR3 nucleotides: TGTGCCAGCACCCCTAGTTCGTTCCATACGAACACTGAAGCTTTCTTT. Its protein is CASTPSSFHTNTEAFF.